Listed here are 25 T cell receptor beta chains from one sample, sequenced in a study of T cell clonality in common variable immunodeficiency. Using immunoSEQ multiplex PCR, the repertoire was profiled, and TCRdb retains in-frame clones only, with some absent. Sampling found roughly 34,000 clones, none seen once. Sequencing was performed on peripheral blood mononuclear cells. The receptors originated from a person aged 18-70 years in good health.

This clone was seen repeatedly, ten times or more. The read gets to within 3 residues of the CDR3 end, and the germline J gene fills in the rest. The chain couples TRBV2 to TRBJ2-1; 12 nucleotides agree with TRBD2. The V segment lost 4 bases and the J segment 8 bases; nucleotides outside the gene matches: 9. The CDR3 has 16 amino acids. From germline, CDR1 is SNHLY and CDR2 FYNNEI. The CDR3: CASSALAGGSGHEQFF. The CDR3 bases that were read are TGTGCCAGCAGTGCTCTAGCGGGAGGGTCAGGTCATGAG.

This clone showed up many times. The sequenced fragment ends 3 residues before the CDR3 boundary, so the rest is inferred from the germline J gene. The chain has TRBV5-6 and TRBJ2-7, with 7 bases that match TRBD1. V shed 4 bases and J 0 bases; nucleotides not matched to a gene: 4. Germline V gene lookup returns CDR1 SGHDT and CDR2 YYEEEE. The CDR3 has 14 amino acids. The CDR3 DNA, read in part, is TGTGCCAGCAGCCCGACAGGGACCTCCTACGAG. Its protein product is CASSPTGTSYE. The entire CDR3 sequence reads CASSPTGTSYEQYF. Combining the CDR3 with reference TRBV5-6 and TRBJ2-7 gives the whole variable domain DAGVTQSPTHLIKTRGQQVTLRCSPKSGHDTVSWYQQALGQGPQFIFQYYEEEERQRGNFPDRFSGHQFPNYSSELNVNALLLGDSALYLCASSPTGTSYEQYFGPGTRLTVT.

This clone was counted ten times or more. The read terminates 3 residues ahead of where the CDR3 ends, so the germline J gene completes it. This chain connects TRBV7-9 to TRBJ2-2; D remains ambiguous. The CDR3 is made up of 15 amino acids. V dropped 2 bases and J dropped 3 bases, with 10 bases sitting between them. Germline CDR1 and CDR2: SEHNR and FQNEAQ (reference sequence). CDR3 DNA (partial): TGTGCCAGCAGCTTAAACACCGCCTACACCGGGGAG. This codes for CASSLNTAYTGE. The entire CDR3 reads CASSLNTAYTGELFF.

This clone came up many times. The observed sequence ends 3 residues before the CDR3 terminus, with the missing tail filled in from the germline J gene. The chain couples TRBV18 to TRBJ2-5; a weak D match, TRBD1 (6 bases). Germline V gives CDR1 KGHSH, CDR2 LQKENI. The V end lost 5 bases, the J end lost 4 bases, and 14 bases lay between the germline ends. The CDR3 totals 14 residues. CDR3 DNA, as far as it was read: TGTGCCAGCTCAGGGGGCGTGGCACGAGAGACC. Translating gives CASSGGVARET. The CDR3, in full, reads CASSGGVARETQYF.

By sample fraction, this clone is medium-sized. The read terminates 3 residues before the CDR3 end, so the remaining end is supplied by the germline J gene. The chain carries TRBV10-1 and TRBJ2-3; the D gene is possibly TRBD2 (6 bases). Trimming removed 6 bases from V and 6 bases from J, with 7 bases in between. The CDR3 has 11 amino acids. CDR1 is WNHNN, CDR2 SYGVQD, per germline (reference sequence). CDR3 amino acids: CASRAGDTQYF. The covered CDR3 bases are TGCGCCAGCAGGGCGGGGGATACG.

This clone was seen at least ten times. CDR3: CSARGTGGRNTGELFF. The CDR3 bases that were read are TGCAGTGCTAGGGGGACAGGGGGGCGAAACACCGGGGAG. The chain carries TRBV20-1 and TRBJ2-2; 11 positions agree with TRBD1. The CDR3 end is not reached by the read, which stops 3 residues before it; the germline J gene fills it in. Germline V gives CDR1 DFQATT, CDR2 SNEGSKA (reference sequence). Losses at the gene ends were 3 bases for V and 2 bases for J; bases not matched to a gene: 5. The CDR3 covers 16 residues.

This clone has a count of ten or more. From the germline J gene comes the end of the CDR3, since the read stops 3 residues before it. The chain links TRBV27 to TRBJ2-1, with 7 bases lining up with TRBD2. Germline-derived CDR1 and CDR2 are MNHEY and SMNVEV (reference sequence). After removal of 0 bases from V and 4 bases from J, the junction contained 12 bases not matched to a gene. The CDR3 has 18 amino acids. CDR3 DNA, as far as it was read: TGTGCCAGCAGTTTATCGGGGGGGGAGGCGGGGCGTTACAATGAG. Translating gives CASSLSGGEAGRYNE. The whole CDR3 region reads CASSLSGGEAGRYNEQFF.

This clone was recorded many times. The sequence runs out 3 residues before the end of the CDR3; the remainder is reconstructed from the germline J gene. V is TRBV5-1 and J is TRBJ2-7; TRBD2 matches at 14 bases. Germline V lookup: CDR1 SGHRS, CDR2 YFSETQ. Losses at the gene ends were 4 bases for V and 2 bases for J; bases not matched to a gene: 2. The CDR3 is made up of 15 amino acids. The DNA read from the CDR3 is TGCGCCAGCAGCATGGGACTAGCGGGAGCCTACGAG. Protein: CASSMGLAGAYE. From start to end, the CDR3 is CASSMGLAGAYEQYF.

This clone was counted a few times. The missing CDR3 end, 3 residues past where the read stops, is filled in from the germline J gene. The rearrangement links TRBV6-1 to TRBJ1-2; TRBD1 aligns across 7 bases. This CDR3 has 15 amino acids. Germline V gene data show CDR1 as MNHNS and CDR2 as SASEGT. The DNA read from the CDR3 is TGTGCCAGCAGTGAAGGGGGAGGGGGCGCCCACGAC. This codes for CASSEGGGGAHD. The whole CDR3 region reads CASSEGGGGAHDYTF.

This clone came up many times. Read sequence stops 3 residues before the CDR3 end, and the germline J gene provides the missing end. The V gene is TRBV28, the J gene TRBJ2-4; no reliable D call. CDR1 and CDR2 from the germline V gene are MDHEN and SYDVKM. There are 13 residues in the CDR3. The V and J ends lost 6 bases and 3 bases respectively, with 9 bases between them. CDR3 DNA, as far as it was read: TGTGCCAGCAGCCCATACGGCAAAAACATT. It codes for CASSPYGKNI. The whole CDR3 is CASSPYGKNIQYF.

This clone was recorded many times. Read sequence stops 3 residues before the CDR3 end, and the germline J gene provides the missing end. The gene calls are TRBV6-1 and TRBJ2-1, with a tentative D call TRBD1 (6 bases). V was clipped by 4 bases and J by 5 bases, with 15 bases between them. Germline-derived CDR1 and CDR2 are MNHNS and SASEGT. The CDR3 has 15 amino acids. CDR3: CASSALPGHHNEQFF. The CDR3 DNA, read in part, is TGTGCCAGCAGTGCCCTCCCGGGACACCACAATGAG.

The part of the CDR3 DNA that was read is TGTGCCAGCTCACCGGGGGACATTTCAAGTTCCTCGCTTAGGATC. It is translated as CASSPGDISSSSLRI. The full CDR3 reads CASSPGDISSSSLRIYTF. V gene TRBV18 combines with J gene TRBJ1-2, with D maybe TRBD1 (6 bases). Read sequence stops 3 residues before the CDR3 end, and the germline J gene provides the missing end. The germline CDR1 and CDR2 sequences are KGHSH and LQKENI. This CDR3 is built from 18 residues.

There are many counts of this clone. The CDR3 region is CSATPGLAVGDTQYF. The DNA read from the CDR3 is TGCAGTGCTACCCCGGGACTAGCGGTAGGGGATACG. The V gene is TRBV20-1, the J gene TRBJ2-3; 11 bases align to TRBD2. The sequence runs out 3 residues before the end of the CDR3; the remainder is reconstructed from the germline J gene. The CDR3 extends over 15 amino acids. V lost 4 bases and J lost 6; bases outside the gene matches: 9. CDR1 is DFQATT and CDR2 is SNEGSKA in the germline V gene (reference sequence).

This clone has ten or more counts. The observed sequence ends 3 residues before the CDR3 terminus, with the missing tail filled in from the germline J gene. The gene calls are TRBV5-6 and TRBJ2-2; D is unresolved. The CDR3 consists of 14 residues. The V gene's germline CDR1 is SGHDT and CDR2 YYEEEE. The V gene lost 4 bases and the J gene lost 2 bases, with 9 bases spanning the gap. CDR3 sequence: CASSPTRNTGELFF. The CDR3 DNA, read in part, is TGTGCCAGCAGCCCAACGCGAAACACCGGGGAG.

This clone was counted at least ten times. The read ends 3 residues before the CDR3 terminus; that terminus is restored from the germline J gene. The V call is TRBV20-1, the J call TRBJ2-1, with 7 bases lining up with TRBD2. The germline V gene encodes CDR1 DFQATT and CDR2 SNEGSKA (reference sequence). The CDR3 loop spans 12 amino acids. This CDR3 reads CRAGTTYNEQFF. Incomplete CDR3 DNA: TGCAGGGCCGGGACTACCTACAATGAG.

This clone was seen ten or more times. The read comes to an end 3 residues before the CDR3 does, leaving the germline J gene to fill in the end. The chain is built from TRBV7-2 and TRBJ1-4; tentatively, D is TRBD1 (5 bases). V lost 5 bases, J lost 8 bases, and 18 bases lay in between. Germline CDR1 SGHTA, CDR2 FQGNSA. This CDR3 comprises 15 residues. The CDR3 bases that were read are TGTGCCAGCAGCCCCCAATCGGGGGTAGAGGAAAAA. This sequence encodes CASSPQSGVEEK. In full, the CDR3 reads CASSPQSGVEEKLFF.

This clone was counted at least ten times. The observed sequence ends 3 residues before the CDR3 terminus, with the missing tail filled in from the germline J gene. This chain connects TRBV20-1 to TRBJ1-5; D is undetermined. This CDR3 is built from 12 residues. The germline gives CDR1 DFQATT, CDR2 SNEGSKA (reference sequence). Trimming removed 6 bases from V and 7 bases from J, with 13 bases in between. CDR3 loop: CSASGSGQPQHF. The sequenced CDR3 bases are TGCAGTGCCTCCGGGTCCGGCCAGCCC.

This clone was recorded many times. The CDR3 end falls 3 residues outside the read, so it is completed with the germline J gene. The chain joins TRBV19 to TRBJ2-3; D remains ambiguous. The CDR3 loop spans 17 amino acids. The V end was cut by 3 bases, the J end by 2 bases, with 18 bases between. The germline CDR1 and CDR2 sequences are LNHDA and SQIVND (reference sequence). CDR3 sequence: CASSIGLASAYTDTQYF. The sequenced CDR3 bases are TGTGCCAGTAGTATTGGGTTGGCCAGCGCCTACACAGATACG.

There are many counts of this clone. The read falls 3 residues short of the CDR3 end, and the missing part is taken from the germline J gene. V and J are TRBV30 and TRBJ1-2, with D unresolved. The CDR3 is 14 residues long. CDR1 is GTSNPN, CDR2 SVGIG, per germline (reference sequence). The V and J ends lost 3 bases and 4 bases respectively, with 15 bases between them. The sequenced CDR3 bases are TGTGCCTGGAGCGTGACTTCGGCAGCCTATGGC. Translated, it gives CAWSVTSAAYG. The full CDR3 protein is CAWSVTSAAYGYTF.

This clone was observed many times. The read falls 3 residues short of the CDR3 end, and the missing part is taken from the germline J gene. The chain links TRBV18 to TRBJ1-4; D gene ambiguous. The germline V and J ends were trimmed by 0 bases and 0 bases, with 14 bases remaining between them. CDR1 is KGHSH, CDR2 LQKENI, per germline. The CDR3 is made up of 18 amino acids. The CDR3 DNA, read in part, is TGTGCCAGCTCACCACCTTCTCCCCGATCTACAACTAATGAAAAA. It yields the protein CASSPPSPRSTTNEK. The complete CDR3 protein is CASSPPSPRSTTNEKLFF.

This clone was recorded many times. The read gets to within 3 residues of the CDR3 end, and the germline J gene fills in the rest. V is TRBV5-1 and J is TRBJ2-7; 7 nucleotides agree with TRBD1. Germline V gives CDR1 SGHRS, CDR2 YFSETQ. The CDR3 is 15 amino acids. The V gene end was trimmed by 4 bases and the J gene end by 0 bases; junction bases not matched to a gene: 7. CDR3 DNA (partial): TGCGCCAGCAGCCCGACAGGGTTCACCTCCTACGAG. It yields the protein CASSPTGFTSYE. The full CDR3 protein is CASSPTGFTSYEQYF.

The table lists this clone with many counts. The read ends 3 residues early relative to the CDR3; the germline J gene fills the gap. This chain joins TRBV20-1 and TRBJ1-6; 8 bases match TRBD1. From germline, CDR1 is DFQATT and CDR2 SNEGSKA (reference sequence). This CDR3 region has 14 residues. Trimming at V came to 2 bases and at J to 8 bases, leaving 5 bases not matched to a gene. CDR3 DNA, as far as it was read: TGCAGTGCTAGACCCGACAGGGGAGATTCACCC. This encodes CSARPDRGDSP. The CDR3 reads in full as CSARPDRGDSPLHF.

This clone was recorded many times. The sequenced part of the CDR3 DNA is TGTGCCAGCAGTCTCGCGGGACAGGGGGCCTACGAG. The encoded protein is CASSLAGQGAYE. The CDR3 in full is CASSLAGQGAYEQYF. The J gene is TRBJ2-7, the V gene TRBV28; TRBD1 agrees at 11 bases. The CDR3 goes on 3 residues after the read ends, and that part is filled in from the germline J gene. The J segment lost 2 bases and the V segment lost 5 bases, leaving 5 bases of the junction unmatched. Germline lookup yields CDR1 MDHEN and CDR2 SYDVKM. This CDR3 region has 15 residues.

This clone came up many times. Read data end 3 residues before the CDR3 end; the end is taken from the germline J gene. The V and J genes are TRBV5-1 and TRBJ1-4, with D possibly being TRBD1 (5 bases). The CDR3 has 15 residues. The germline CDR1 and CDR2 sequences are SGHRS and YFSETQ. V lost 5 bases to trimming and J lost 3 bases, with 14 bases between them. The CDR3 DNA, read in part, is TGCGCCAGCAGTCCGGGTCAGGGTCCTAATGAAAAA. Amino acid sequence: CASSPGQGPNEK. The entire CDR3 reads CASSPGQGPNEKLFF.

This clone has a count of ten or more. The read halts 3 residues ahead of the CDR3 end, with the missing end drawn from the germline J gene. The rearrangement uses TRBV20-1 and TRBJ2-1, with 15 bases that match TRBD2. V lost 5 bases to trimming and J lost 6 bases; unmatched junction nucleotides: 2. CDR1 is DFQATT, CDR2 SNEGSKA, per germline (reference sequence). This CDR3 has 14 amino acids. The CDR3 sequence: CSAGGLAGGNEQFF. The DNA read from the CDR3 is TGCAGTGCTGGGGGACTAGCGGGAGGCAATGAG.